This T cell receptor (beta chain) was retrieved from a study of siplizumab effects on memory and regulatory T cells. Regarding the study as a whole: Reactions containing siplizumab showed mappable alloreactive CD4+ clones averaging 68.8% Treg-derived, versus 26.9% in controls. The authors mapped only a minor fraction of alloreactive clones to unstimulated subsets. Naive T cells were seen as more diverse than memory cells and as major alloresponse contributors.

The assay was immunoSEQ multiplex PCR, and TCRdb's table has in-frame clones only and misses some. The sample records under 95,000 clones, 94% being singletons. On this clone itself: The antigen is not known.

V gave up 3 bases and J gave up 4 bases, with 15 bases separating them. CDR1 and CDR2 (germline): SEHNR, FQNEAQ (reference sequence). The CDR3 sequence is 16 residues long. This chain uses TRBV7-9 with TRBJ2-2; D unresolved. The clonotype originates from a human donor in good health. Sequencing was done on a sample of non-Treg CD4+ T cells sorted from blood. CDR3 region: CASSLALRYSTGELFF. The CDR3 DNA sequence: TGTGCCAGCAGCTTGGCCCTGAGGTACTCCACCGGGGAGCTGTTTTTT.